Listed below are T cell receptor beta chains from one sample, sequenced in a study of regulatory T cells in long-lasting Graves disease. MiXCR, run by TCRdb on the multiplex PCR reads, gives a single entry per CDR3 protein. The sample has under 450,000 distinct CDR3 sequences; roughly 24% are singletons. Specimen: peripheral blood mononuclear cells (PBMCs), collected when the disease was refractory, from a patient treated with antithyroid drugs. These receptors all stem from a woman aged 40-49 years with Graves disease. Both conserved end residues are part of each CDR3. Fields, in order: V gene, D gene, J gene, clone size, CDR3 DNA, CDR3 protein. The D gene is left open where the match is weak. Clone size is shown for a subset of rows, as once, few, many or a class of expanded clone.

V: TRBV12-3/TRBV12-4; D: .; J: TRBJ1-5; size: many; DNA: TGTGCCAGCAGTTTCCGGCGGAATCAGCCCCAGCATTTT; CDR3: CASSFRRNQPQHF
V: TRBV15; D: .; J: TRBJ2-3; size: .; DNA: TGTGCCACCAGCAGAGTGGGGTCTTGGAGGTACCGCAATAAGACAGATACGCAGTATTTT; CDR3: CATSRVGSWRYRNKTDTQYF
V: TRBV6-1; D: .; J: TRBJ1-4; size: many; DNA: TGTGCCAGCAGTCGCCGGACCATGGGAGAAAAACTGTTTTTT; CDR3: CASSRRTMGEKLFF
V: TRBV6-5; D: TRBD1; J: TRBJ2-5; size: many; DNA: TGTGCCAGCAGTTACGAACCGCCAGGGACAGGGGGAAGAGAGACCCAGTACTTC; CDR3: CASSYEPPGTGGRETQYF
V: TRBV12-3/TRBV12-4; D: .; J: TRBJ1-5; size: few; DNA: TGTGCCAGCAGTTTAAGTGGGTGGGATCAGCCCCAGCATTTT; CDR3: CASSLSGWDQPQHF
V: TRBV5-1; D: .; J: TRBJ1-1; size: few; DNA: TGCGCCAGCAGCTTGGAGACAGTTTGGCTGGGGGCTTTCTTT; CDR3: CASSLETVWLGAFF
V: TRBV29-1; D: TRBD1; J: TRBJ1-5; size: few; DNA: TGCAGCGTTGAAGAGGGGACAGATCAGCCCCAGCATTTT; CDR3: CSVEEGTDQPQHF
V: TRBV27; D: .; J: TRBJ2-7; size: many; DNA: TGTGCCAGCAGTTTAACAAGGGTGCGGAATGGCGAGCAGTACTTC; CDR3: CASSLTRVRNGEQYF
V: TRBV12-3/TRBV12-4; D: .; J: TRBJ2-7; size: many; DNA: TGTGCCAGCAGTTTAAATGCACCACCCTACGAGCAGTACTTC; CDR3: CASSLNAPPYEQYF
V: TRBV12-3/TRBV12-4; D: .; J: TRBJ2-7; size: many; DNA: TGTGCCAGCAGTTTAGACAGGGTCTTGGGGGAGCAGTACTTC; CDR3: CASSLDRVLGEQYF
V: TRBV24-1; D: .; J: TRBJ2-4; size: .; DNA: TGTGCCACCAGTGATTTTGATACCATTCAGTACTTC; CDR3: CATSDFDTIQYF
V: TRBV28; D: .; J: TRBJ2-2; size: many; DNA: TGTGCCAGCACCTGGGGGAGAGTAAACACCGGGGAGCTGTTTTTT; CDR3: CASTWGRVNTGELFF
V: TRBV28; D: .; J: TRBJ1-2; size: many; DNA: TGTGCCAGCAGGCGGACCGGGACTGACTATGGCTACACCTTC; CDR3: CASRRTGTDYGYTF
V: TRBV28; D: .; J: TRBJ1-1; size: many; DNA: TGTGCCAGCAGCTCGACACTTAACACTGAAGCTTTCTTT; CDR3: CASSSTLNTEAFF
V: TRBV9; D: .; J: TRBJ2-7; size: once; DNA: TGTGCCAGCAGCGTAGCTACCGGCGGAAACTACGAGCAGTACTTC; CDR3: CASSVATGGNYEQYF
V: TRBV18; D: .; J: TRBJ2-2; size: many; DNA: TGTGCCAGCTCAATGAACGTCGGGGAGCTGTTTTTT; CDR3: CASSMNVGELFF
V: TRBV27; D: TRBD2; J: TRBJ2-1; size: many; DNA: TGTGCCAGCAGCCGTCCGGGACTAGCGGGACATAATGAGCAGTTCTTC; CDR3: CASSRPGLAGHNEQFF
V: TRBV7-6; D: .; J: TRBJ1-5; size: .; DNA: TGTGCCAGCAGCGTCGGAGGGCTCAATCAGCCCCAGCATTTT; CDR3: CASSVGGLNQPQHF
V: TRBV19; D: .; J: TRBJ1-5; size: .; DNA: TGTGCCAGTAGTCCCCCCGGTCGGGGGAGTCTGCATTTT; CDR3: CASSPPGRGSLHF
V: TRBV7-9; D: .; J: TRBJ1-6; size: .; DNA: TGTGCCAGCAGCCTGGGAACAGGCTATAATTCACCCCTCCACTTT; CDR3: CASSLGTGYNSPLHF
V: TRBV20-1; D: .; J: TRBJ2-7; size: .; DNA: TGCAGTGCTCCAGGTGGCGGGCCCTCCTACGAGCAGTACTTC; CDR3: CSAPGGGPSYEQYF
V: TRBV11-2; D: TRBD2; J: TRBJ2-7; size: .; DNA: TGTGCCAGCAGCTCCCGGACTAGTCGAGGCGAGCAGTACTTC; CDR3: CASSSRTSRGEQYF
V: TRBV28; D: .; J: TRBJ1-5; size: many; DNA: TGTGCCAGCACTAAACGGGGGGGGCGCAATCAGCCCCAGCATTTT; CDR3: CASTKRGGRNQPQHF
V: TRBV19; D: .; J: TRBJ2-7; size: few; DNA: TGTGCCAGTAGCAACGGGCCTCCTCATTACGAGCAGTACTTC; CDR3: CASSNGPPHYEQYF
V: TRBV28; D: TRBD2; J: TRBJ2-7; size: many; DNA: TGTGCCAGCAGTTACAGACTAGCGGGAGTACGGTACGAGCAGTACTTC; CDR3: CASSYRLAGVRYEQYF
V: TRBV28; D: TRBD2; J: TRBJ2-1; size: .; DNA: TGTGCCAGCAGCCAAGCCGCTAGCGGGAGAACCAATGAGCAGTTCTTC; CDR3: CASSQAASGRTNEQFF
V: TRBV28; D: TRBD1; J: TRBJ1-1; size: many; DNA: TGTGCCAGCAGAGGGGGACAGGGCCTCCTGAACACTGAAGCTTTCTTT; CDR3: CASRGGQGLLNTEAFF
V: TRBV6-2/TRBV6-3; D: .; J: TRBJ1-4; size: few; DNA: TGTGCCAGCAGTTACTCAGGGGGGCCCGGGGAAAAACTGTTTTTT; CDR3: CASSYSGGPGEKLFF